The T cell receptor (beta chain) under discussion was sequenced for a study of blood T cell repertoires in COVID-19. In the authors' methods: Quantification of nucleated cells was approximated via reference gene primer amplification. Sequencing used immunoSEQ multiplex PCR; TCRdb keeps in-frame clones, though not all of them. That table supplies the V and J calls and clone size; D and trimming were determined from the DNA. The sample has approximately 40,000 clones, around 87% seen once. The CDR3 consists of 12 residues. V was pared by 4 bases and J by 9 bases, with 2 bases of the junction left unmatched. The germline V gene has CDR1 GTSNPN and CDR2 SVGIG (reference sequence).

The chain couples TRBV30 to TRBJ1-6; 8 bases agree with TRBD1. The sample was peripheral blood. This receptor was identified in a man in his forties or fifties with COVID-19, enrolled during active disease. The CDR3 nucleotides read TGTGCCTGGACACAGGGGGTTTCACCCCTCCACTTT. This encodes CAWTQGVSPLHF.